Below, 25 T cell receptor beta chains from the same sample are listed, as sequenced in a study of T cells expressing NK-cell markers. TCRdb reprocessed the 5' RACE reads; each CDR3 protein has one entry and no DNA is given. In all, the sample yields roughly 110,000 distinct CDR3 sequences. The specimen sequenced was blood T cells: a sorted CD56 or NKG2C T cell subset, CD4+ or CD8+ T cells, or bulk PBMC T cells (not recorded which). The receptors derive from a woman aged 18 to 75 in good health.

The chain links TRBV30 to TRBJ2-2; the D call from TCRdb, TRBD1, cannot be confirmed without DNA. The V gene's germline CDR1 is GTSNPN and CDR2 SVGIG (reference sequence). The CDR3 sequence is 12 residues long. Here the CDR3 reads CAWSTPPGELFF.

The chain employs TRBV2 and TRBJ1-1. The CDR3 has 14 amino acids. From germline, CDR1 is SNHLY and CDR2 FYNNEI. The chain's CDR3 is CASSEPIMNTEAFF.

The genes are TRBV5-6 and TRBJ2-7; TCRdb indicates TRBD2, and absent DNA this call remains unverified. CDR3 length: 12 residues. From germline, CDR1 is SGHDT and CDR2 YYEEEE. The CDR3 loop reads CASSLLAFEQYF.

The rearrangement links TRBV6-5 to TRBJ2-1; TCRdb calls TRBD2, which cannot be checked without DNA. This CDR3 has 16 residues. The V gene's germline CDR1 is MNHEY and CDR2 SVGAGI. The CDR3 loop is CASSYSAAGEVNEQFF.

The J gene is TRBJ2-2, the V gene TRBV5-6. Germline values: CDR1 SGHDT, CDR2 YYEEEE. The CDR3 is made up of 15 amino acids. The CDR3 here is CASSLVPRGPGELFF.

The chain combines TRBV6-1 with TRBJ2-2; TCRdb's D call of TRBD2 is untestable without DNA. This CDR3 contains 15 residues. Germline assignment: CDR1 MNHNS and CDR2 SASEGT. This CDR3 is CASGDSGTFTGELFF.

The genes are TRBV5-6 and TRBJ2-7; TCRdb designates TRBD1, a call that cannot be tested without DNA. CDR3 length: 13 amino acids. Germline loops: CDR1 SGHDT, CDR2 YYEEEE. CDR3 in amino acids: CASSLGQLYEQYF. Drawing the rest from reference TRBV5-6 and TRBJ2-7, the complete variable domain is DAGVTQSPTHLIKTRGQQVTLRCSPKSGHDTVSWYQQALGQGPQFIFQYYEEEERQRGNFPDRFSGHQFPNYSSELNVNALLLGDSALYLCASSLGQLYEQYFGPGTRLTVT.

CDR3 region: CASSTSGTWGTDTQYF. The chain employs TRBV25-1 and TRBJ2-3; TCRdb's D call of TRBD1 is untestable without DNA. From germline, CDR1 is MGHDK and CDR2 SYGVNS. There are 16 residues in the CDR3.

CDR3: CASSLSGSGGNEQFF. The chain combines TRBV27 with TRBJ2-1; no DNA is available, so the TRBD2 call from TCRdb remains unchecked. The CDR3 contains 15 residues. Germline V CDR1 and CDR2: MNHEY, SMNVEV (reference sequence).

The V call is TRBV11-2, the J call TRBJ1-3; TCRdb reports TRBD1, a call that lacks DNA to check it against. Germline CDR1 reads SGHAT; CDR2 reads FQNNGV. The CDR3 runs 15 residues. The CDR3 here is CASSSQGWSGNTIYF.

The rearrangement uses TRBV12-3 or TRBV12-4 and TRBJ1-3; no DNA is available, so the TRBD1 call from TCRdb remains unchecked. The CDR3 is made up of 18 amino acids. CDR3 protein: CASSFSPGTGRSGNTIYF.

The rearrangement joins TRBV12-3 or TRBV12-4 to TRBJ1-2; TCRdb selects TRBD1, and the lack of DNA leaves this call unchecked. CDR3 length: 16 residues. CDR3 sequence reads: CASSSATAYTHYGYTF.

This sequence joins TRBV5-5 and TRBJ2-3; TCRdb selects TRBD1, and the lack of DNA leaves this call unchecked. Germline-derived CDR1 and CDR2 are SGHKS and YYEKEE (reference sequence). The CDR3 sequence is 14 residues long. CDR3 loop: CASSPLYITDTQYF.

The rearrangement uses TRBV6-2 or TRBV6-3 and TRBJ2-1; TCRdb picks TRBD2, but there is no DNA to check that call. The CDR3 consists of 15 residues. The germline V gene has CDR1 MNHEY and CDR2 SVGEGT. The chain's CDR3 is CASSQLAGGPGEQFF.

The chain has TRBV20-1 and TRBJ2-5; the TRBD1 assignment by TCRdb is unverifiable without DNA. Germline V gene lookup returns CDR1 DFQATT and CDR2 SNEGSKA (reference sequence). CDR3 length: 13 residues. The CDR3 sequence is CSASRGEEGTQYF.

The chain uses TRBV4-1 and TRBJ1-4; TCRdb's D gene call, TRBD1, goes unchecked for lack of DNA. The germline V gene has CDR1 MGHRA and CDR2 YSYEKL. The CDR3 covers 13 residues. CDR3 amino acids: CASSHRQEEKLFF.

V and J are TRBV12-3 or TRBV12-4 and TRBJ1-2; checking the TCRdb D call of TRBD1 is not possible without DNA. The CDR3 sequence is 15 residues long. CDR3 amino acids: CASSPPEGPIYGYTF.

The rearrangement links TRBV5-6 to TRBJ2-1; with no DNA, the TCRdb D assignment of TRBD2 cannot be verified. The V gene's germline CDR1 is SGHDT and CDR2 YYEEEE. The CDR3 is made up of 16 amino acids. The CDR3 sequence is CASSFRAGGRYNEQFF.

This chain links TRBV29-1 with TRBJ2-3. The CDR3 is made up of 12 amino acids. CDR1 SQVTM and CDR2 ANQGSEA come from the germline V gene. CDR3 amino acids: CSAPIGTDTQYF.

The chain's CDR3 is CASNPGGLIQETQYF. This rearrangement joins TRBV9 to TRBJ2-5; TCRdb's D call, TRBD1, is unchecked because there is no DNA. Germline CDR1 is SGDLS and CDR2 is YYNGEE. There are 15 residues in the CDR3.

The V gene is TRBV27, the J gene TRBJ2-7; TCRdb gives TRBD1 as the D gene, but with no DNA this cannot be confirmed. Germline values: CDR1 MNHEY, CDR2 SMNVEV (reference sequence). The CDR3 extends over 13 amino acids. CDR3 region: CASGRQGSDEQYF.

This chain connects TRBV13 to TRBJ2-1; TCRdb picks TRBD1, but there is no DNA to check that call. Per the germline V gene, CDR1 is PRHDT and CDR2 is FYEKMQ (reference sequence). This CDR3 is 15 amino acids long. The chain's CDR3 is CASSYSGGKYNEQFF.

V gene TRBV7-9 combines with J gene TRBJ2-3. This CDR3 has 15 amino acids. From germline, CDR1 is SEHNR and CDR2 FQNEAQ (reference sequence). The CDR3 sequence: CASSLNEPSTDTQYF.

CDR3 region: CSAVNIYNEQFF. The chain is built from TRBV20-1 and TRBJ2-1. The CDR3 runs 12 residues. Germline CDR1 and CDR2: DFQATT and SNEGSKA (reference sequence).

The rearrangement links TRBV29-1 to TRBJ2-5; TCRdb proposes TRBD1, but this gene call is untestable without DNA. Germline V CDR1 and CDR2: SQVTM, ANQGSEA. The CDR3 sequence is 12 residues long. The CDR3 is CSSDTLQETQYF.